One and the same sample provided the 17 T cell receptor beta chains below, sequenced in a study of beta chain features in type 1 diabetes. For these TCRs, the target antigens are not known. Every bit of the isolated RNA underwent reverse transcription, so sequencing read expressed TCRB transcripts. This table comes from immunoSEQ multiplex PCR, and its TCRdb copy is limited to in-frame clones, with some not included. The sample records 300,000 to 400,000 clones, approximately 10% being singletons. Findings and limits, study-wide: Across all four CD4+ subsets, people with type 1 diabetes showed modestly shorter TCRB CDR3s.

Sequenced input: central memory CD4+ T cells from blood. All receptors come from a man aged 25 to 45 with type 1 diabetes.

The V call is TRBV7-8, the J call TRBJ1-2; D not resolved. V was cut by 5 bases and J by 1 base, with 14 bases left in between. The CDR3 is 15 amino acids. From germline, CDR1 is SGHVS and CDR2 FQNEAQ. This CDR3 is CASSHRESVNYGYTF. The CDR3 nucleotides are TGTGCCAGCAGCCACCGGGAATCGGTTAACTATGGCTACACCTTC.

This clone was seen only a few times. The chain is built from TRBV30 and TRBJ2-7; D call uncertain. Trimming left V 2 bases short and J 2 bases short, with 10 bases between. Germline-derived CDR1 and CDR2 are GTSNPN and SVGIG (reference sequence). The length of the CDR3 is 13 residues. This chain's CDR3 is CAWSSTLTYEQYF. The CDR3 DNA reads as TGTGCCTGGAGTTCGACACTCACCTACGAGCAGTACTTC.

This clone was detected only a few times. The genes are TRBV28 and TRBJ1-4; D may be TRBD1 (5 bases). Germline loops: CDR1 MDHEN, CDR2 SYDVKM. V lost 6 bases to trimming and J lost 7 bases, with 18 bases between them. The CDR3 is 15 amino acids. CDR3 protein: CASSLAGRQSEKLFF. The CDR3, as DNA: TGTGCCAGCAGCTTAGCGGGTCGACAGAGTGAAAAACTGTTTTTT.

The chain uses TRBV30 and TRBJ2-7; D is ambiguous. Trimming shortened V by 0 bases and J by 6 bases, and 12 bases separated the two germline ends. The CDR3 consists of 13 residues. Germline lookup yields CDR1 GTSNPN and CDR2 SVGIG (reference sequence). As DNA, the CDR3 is TGTGCCTGGAGTGTAGTCAGGAGCGCCGAGCAGTACTTC. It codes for CAWSVVRSAEQYF. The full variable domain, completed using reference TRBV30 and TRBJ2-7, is SQTIHQWPATLVQPVGSPLSLECTVEGTSNPNLYWYRQAAGRGLQLLFYSVGIGQISSEVPQNLSASRPQDRQFILSSKKLLLSDSGFYLCAWSVVRSAEQYFGPGTRLTVT.

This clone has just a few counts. The CDR3 is CASSPRTVTPETQYF. The CDR3, as DNA: TGTGCCAGCAGCCCTAGGACAGTCACCCCAGAGACCCAGTACTTC. V is TRBV5-6 and J is TRBJ2-5; D is possibly TRBD1 (6 bases). The CDR3 has 15 amino acids. V was clipped by 4 bases and J by 4 bases, with 17 bases between them. The germline V gene encodes CDR1 SGHDT and CDR2 YYEEEE.

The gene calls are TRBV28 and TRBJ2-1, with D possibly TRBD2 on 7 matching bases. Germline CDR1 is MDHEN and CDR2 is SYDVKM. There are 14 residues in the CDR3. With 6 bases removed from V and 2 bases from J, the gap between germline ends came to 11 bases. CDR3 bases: TGTGCCAGCAGCCCGGGGGGCACCTACAATGAGCAGTTCTTC. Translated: CASSPGGTYNEQFF.

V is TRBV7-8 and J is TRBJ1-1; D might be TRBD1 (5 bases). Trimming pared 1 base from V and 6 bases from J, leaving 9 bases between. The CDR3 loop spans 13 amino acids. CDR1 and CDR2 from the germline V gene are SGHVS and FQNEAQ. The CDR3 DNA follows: TGTGCCAGCAGCTTAGACAGGAGGGCTGAAGCTTTCTTT. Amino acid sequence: CASSLDRRAEAFF.

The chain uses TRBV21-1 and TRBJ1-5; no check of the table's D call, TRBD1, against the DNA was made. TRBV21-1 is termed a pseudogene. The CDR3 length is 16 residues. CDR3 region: CASSKRGQEINQPQHF. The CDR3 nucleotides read TGTGCCAGCAGTAAACGGGGACAGGAGATCAATCAGCCCCAGCATTTT.

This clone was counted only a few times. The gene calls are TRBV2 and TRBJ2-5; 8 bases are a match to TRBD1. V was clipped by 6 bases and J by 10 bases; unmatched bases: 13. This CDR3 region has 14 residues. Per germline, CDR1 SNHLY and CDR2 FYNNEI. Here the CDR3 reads CASRTGTGGSSQYF. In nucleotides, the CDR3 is TGTGCCAGCAGAACCGGGACAGGAGGGTCGAGCCAGTACTTC.

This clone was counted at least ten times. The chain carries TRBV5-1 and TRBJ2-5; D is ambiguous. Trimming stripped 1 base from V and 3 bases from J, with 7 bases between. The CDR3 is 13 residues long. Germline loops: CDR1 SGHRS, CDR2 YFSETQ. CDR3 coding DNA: TGCGCCAGCAGCTTGACTCACAAAGAGACCCAGTACTTC. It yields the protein CASSLTHKETQYF.

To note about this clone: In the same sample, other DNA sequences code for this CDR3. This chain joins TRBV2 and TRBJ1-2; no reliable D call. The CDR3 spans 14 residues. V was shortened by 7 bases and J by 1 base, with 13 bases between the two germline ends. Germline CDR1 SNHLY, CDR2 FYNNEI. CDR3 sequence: CASNGQGNNYGYTF. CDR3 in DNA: TGTGCCAGCAACGGCCAAGGGAATAACTATGGCTACACCTTC.

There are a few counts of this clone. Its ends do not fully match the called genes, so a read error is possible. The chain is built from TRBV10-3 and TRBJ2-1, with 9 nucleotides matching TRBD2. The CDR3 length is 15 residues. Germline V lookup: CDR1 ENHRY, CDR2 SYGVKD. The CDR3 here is CASSYSLAGIHEQFF. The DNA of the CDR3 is TGTGCCAGCAGTTACAGCCTAGCGGGGATCCATGAGCAGTTCTTC.

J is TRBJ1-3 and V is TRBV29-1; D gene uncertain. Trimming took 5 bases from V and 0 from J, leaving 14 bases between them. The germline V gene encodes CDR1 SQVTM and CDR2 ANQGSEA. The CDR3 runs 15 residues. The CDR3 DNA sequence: TGCAGCGTTCAGCTTGGACCGAGCTCTGGAAACACCATATATTTT. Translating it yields CSVQLGPSSGNTIYF.

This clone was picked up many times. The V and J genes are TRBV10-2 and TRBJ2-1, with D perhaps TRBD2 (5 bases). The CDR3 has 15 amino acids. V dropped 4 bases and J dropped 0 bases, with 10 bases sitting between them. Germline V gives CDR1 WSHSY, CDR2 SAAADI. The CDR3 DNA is TGCGCCAGCAGTGGATCCGCGGGCTCCTACAATGAGCAGTTCTTC. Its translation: CASSGSAGSYNEQFF.

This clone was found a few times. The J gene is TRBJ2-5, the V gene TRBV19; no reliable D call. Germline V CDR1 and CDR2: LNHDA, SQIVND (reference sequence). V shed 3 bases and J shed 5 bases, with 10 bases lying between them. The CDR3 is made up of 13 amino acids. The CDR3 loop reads CASSIRGLETQYF. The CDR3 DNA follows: TGTGCCAGTAGTATTCGTGGGCTGGAGACCCAGTACTTC.

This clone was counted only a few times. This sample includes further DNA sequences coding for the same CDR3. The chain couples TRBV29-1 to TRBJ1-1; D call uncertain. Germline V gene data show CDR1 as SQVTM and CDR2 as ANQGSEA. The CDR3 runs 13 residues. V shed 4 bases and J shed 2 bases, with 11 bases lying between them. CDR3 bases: TGCAGCGTTGGAGCAGATACTAACACTGAAGCTTTCTTT. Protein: CSVGADTNTEAFF. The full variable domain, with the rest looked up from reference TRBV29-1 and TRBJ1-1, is SAVISQKPSRDICQRGTSLTIQCQVDSQVTMMFWYRQQPGQSLTLIATANQGSEATYESGFVIDKFPISRPNLTFSTLTVSNMSPEDSSIYLCSVGADTNTEAFFGQGTRLTVV.

This chain's CDR3 is CASSPGGQGNTNEKLFF. CDR3 sequence (DNA): TGTGCCAGCAGCCCAGGGGGACAGGGGAATACTAATGAAAAACTGTTTTTT. The rearrangement uses TRBV7-2 and TRBJ1-4; TRBD1 matches at 10 bases. Germline loops: CDR1 SGHTA, CDR2 FQGNSA. This CDR3 has 17 residues. The V gene end was trimmed by 5 bases and the J gene end by 2 bases; junction bases not matched to a gene: 8. The variable domain in full, with the rest retrieved from reference TRBV7-2 and TRBJ1-4, is GAGVSQSPSNKVTEKGKDVELRCDPISGHTALYWYRQSLGQGLEFLIYFQGNSAPDKSGLPSDRFSAERTGGSVSTLTIQRTQQEDSAVYLCASSPGGQGNTNEKLFFGSGTQLSVL.